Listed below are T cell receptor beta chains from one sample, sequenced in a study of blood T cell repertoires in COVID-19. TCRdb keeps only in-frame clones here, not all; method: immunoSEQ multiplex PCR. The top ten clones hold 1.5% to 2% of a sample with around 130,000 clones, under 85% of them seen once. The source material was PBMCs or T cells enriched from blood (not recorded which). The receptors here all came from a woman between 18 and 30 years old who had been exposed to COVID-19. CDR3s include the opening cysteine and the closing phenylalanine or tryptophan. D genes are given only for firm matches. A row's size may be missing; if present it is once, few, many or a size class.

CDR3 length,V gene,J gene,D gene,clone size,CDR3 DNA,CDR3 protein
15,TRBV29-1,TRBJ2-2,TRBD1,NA,TGCAGCGTTGAAGAAGGGACAGGGGAAACCGGGGAGCTGTTTTTT,CSVEEGTGETGELFF
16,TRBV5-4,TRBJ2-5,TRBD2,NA,TGTGCCAGCAGCTTGGGCGGGAGTAATTCTTGGGAGACCCAGTACTTC,CASSLGGSNSWETQYF
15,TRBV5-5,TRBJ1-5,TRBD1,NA,TGTGCCAGCAGCTTCCTAGGGGGCCCAAATCAGCCCCAGCATTTT,CASSFLGGPNQPQHF
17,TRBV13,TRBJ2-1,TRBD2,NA,TGTGCCAGCAGCCCCACTAGCGGGGACTTCATTTACAATGAGCAGTTCTTC,CASSPTSGDFIYNEQFF
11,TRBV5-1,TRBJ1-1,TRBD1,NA,TGCGCCAGCACCACAGGGGGCGAGGCTTTCTTT,CASTTGGEAFF
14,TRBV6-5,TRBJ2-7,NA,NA,TGTGCCAGCAGTTCCCTCCAGGGACTCCCCGAGCAGTACTTC,CASSSLQGLPEQYF
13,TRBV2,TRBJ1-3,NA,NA,TGTGCCAGCAGGGCAACAATTGGAAACACCATATATTTT,CASRATIGNTIYF
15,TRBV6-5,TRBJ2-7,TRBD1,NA,TGTGCCAGCAGTCGACAGGGAAACCCTACCTACGAGCAGTACTTC,CASSRQGNPTYEQYF
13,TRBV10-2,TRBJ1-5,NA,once,TGCGCCAGCAACGCAGGGTTCAATCAGCCCCAGCATTTT,CASNAGFNQPQHF
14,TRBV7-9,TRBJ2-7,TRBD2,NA,TGTGCCAGCAGCTTTAGCGGGAGGGTGAACGAGCAGTACTTC,CASSFSGRVNEQYF
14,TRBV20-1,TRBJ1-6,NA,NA,TGCAGTGCTAGTAGTAGAGTCTTCAATTCACCCCTCCACTTT,CSASSRVFNSPLHF
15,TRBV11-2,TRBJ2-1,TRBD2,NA,TGTGCCAGCAGCTTAGATAGACTAGCATACAATGAGCAGTTCTTC,CASSLDRLAYNEQFF
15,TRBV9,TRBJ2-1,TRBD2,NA,TGTGCCAGCAGCGTAGCAGCGGGACCCTACAATGAGCAGTTCTTC,CASSVAAGPYNEQFF
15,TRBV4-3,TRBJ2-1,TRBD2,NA,TGCGCCAGCAGCAAAGGGACTAGATCCCCCCATGAGCAGTTCTTC,CASSKGTRSPHEQFF
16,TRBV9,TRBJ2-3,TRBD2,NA,TGTGCCAGCAGCGTAGAGTTAGCGGGAGGGCGAGATACGCAGTATTTT,CASSVELAGGRDTQYF
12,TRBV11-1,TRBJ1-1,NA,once,TGTGCCAGCAGCTTAGAACAGTTAGAAGCTTTCTTT,CASSLEQLEAFF
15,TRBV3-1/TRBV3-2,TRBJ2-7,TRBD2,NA,TGTGCCAGCAGCCGTAACGCGGGAGGGGGTTACGAGCAGTACTTC,CASSRNAGGGYEQYF
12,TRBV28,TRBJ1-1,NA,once,TGTGCCAGCACCCCTCCGAGGGCGGAAGCTTTCTTT,CASTPPRAEAFF
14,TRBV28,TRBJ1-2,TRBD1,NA,TGTGCCAGCAGTTCGCCGACAGGGACCTATGGCTACACCTTC,CASSSPTGTYGYTF
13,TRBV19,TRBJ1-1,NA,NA,TGTGCCAGTAGCAGGGGATATGACGACCGGGCTTTCTTT,CASSRGYDDRAFF
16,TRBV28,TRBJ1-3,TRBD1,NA,TGTGCCAGCAGCGCTGCCGGGACAGGGTTTGGAAACACCATATATTTT,CASSAAGTGFGNTIYF
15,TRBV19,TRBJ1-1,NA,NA,TGTGCCAGCGCCCTCGGGGGAGGGAAGAACACTGAAGCTTTCTTT,CASALGGGKNTEAFF
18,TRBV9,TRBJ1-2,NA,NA,TGTGCCAGCAGCCCCTGGGAACCTAACAGGGAAATTGGGTATGGCTACACCTTC,CASSPWEPNREIGYGYTF
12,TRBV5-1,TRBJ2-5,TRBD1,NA,TGCGCCAGCAGCGGGGACAGGGCGGTCCAGTACTTC,CASSGDRAVQYF
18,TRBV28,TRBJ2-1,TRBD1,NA,TGTGCCAGCAGTTTGTCGCAGGGGGCTGGCCGCTCCTACAATGAGCAGTTCTTC,CASSLSQGAGRSYNEQFF
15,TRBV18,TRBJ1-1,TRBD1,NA,TGTGCCAGCTCACCTGCCGGGACAGGGGTGGATGAAGCTTTCTTT,CASSPAGTGVDEAFF
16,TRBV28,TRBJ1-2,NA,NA,TGTGCCAGCAGTACCCTAGGGCAGGGCAGTAACTATGGCTACACCTTC,CASSTLGQGSNYGYTF
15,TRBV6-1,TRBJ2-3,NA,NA,TGTGCCAGCAGTGAACTGGCGGGAAGGGCAGATACGCAGTATTTT,CASSELAGRADTQYF
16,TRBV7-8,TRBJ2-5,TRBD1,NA,TGTGCCAGCGGAAAAAAAATGGGACAGGGGGCAGAGACCCAGTACTTC,CASGKKMGQGAETQYF
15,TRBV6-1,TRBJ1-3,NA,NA,TGTGCCAGCAGTGAGCAACCGGGCCAGGGGAACACCATATATTTT,CASSEQPGQGNTIYF
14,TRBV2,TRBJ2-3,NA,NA,TGTGCCAGCAGTGAAATTACCGCCGGGGATACGCAGTATTTT,CASSEITAGDTQYF
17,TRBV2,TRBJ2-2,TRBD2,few,TGTGCCAGCAGTCGGACTAGCGGGAGGGCCAGCACCGGGGAGCTGTTTTTT,CASSRTSGRASTGELFF
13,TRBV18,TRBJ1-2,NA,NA,TGTGCCAGCTCACCTGACAGCATCTATGGCTACACCTTC,CASSPDSIYGYTF
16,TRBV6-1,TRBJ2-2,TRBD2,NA,TGTGCCAGCAGTGGTCGGACTAGTCCGAACACCGGGGAGCTGTTTTTT,CASSGRTSPNTGELFF
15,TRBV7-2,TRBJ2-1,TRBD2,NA,TGTGCCAGCACCGGGAGGTCTCCGCCCTACAATGAGCAGTTCTTC,CASTGRSPPYNEQFF
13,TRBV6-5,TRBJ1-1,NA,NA,TGTGCCAGCAGTTTTTCAGGGAACACTGAAGCTTTCTTT,CASSFSGNTEAFF
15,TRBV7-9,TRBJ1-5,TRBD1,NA,TGTGCCAGCAGCTTAGGGACAGGGAAGGATCAGCCCCAGCATTTT,CASSLGTGKDQPQHF
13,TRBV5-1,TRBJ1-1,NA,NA,TGCGCCAGCAGCTTGGGAGTCGCCACTGAAGCTTTCTTT,CASSLGVATEAFF